Each of the 32 T cell receptor beta chains below was sequenced from the same sample in a study of blood T cell repertoires in COVID-19. Sequencing used immunoSEQ multiplex PCR; TCRdb keeps in-frame clones, though not all of them. The table includes 70,000 to 95,000 clones, around 82% detected once. The sample consisted of peripheral blood. Every receptor here comes from a man aged 60 to 69 with COVID-19, enrolled during active disease.

The CDR3 DNA reads as TGTGCCAGTAGCCCCGACAGGGTCAAGAGAGAAGCTTTCTTT. The encoded protein is CASSPDRVKREAFF. The chain links TRBV19 to TRBJ1-1; 7 bases line up with TRBD1. Germline assignment: CDR1 LNHDA and CDR2 SQIVND (reference sequence). J gave up 8 bases and V 6 bases, and 12 bases lay outside the gene matches. This CDR3 comprises 14 residues.

V usage is TRBV9 and J usage is TRBJ2-1; 13 positions agree with TRBD2. V shed 0 bases and J 6 bases; nucleotides not matched to a gene: 9. Looked up from germline, CDR1 is SGDLS and CDR2 is YYNGEE. The CDR3 loop spans 18 amino acids. The DNA for the CDR3 is TGTGCCAGCAGCGTAGGAACTAGCGGGGGGGTCTGGGGCAATGAGCAGTTCTTC. It encodes CASSVGTSGGVWGNEQFF.

Concerning this clone itself: The sample contains more than one DNA sequence encoding this CDR3. The chain couples TRBV5-4 to TRBJ2-7; 7 bases are shared with TRBD1. Per germline, CDR1 SGHNT and CDR2 YYREEE (reference sequence). This CDR3 region has 15 residues. V gave up 1 base and J gave up 0 bases; unmatched junction bases: 4. The CDR3: CASSLPGQSSYEQYF. Here the CDR3 DNA reads TGTGCCAGCAGCTTGCCGGGACAGAGCTCCTACGAGCAGTACTTC.

This clone was recorded once. The chain employs TRBV27 and TRBJ2-3, with 11 bases identical to TRBD1. The CDR3 is 18 amino acids. Losses at the gene ends were 8 bases for V and 0 bases for J; bases not matched to a gene: 13. Germline lookup yields CDR1 MNHEY and CDR2 SMNVEV (reference sequence). CDR3 sequence reads: CASSFLGQGEWSTDTQYF. Here the CDR3 DNA reads TGTGCCAGCTCCTTTTTGGGACAGGGGGAATGGAGCACAGATACGCAGTATTTT.

The chain carries TRBV7-2 and TRBJ1-1; unclear D gene. V dropped 5 bases and J dropped 6 bases, with 19 bases sitting between them. CDR3 length equals 15 residues. Germline-derived CDR1 and CDR2 are SGHTA and FQGNSA. Here the CDR3 DNA reads TGTGCCAGCAGCCTAAGCCTTGGAGTATCCGCTGAAGCTTTCTTT. The encoded protein is CASSLSLGVSAEAFF. The whole variable domain, remainder taken from reference TRBV7-2 and TRBJ1-1, is GAGVSQSPSNKVTEKGKDVELRCDPISGHTALYWYRQSLGQGLEFLIYFQGNSAPDKSGLPSDRFSAERTGGSVSTLTIQRTQQEDSAVYLCASSLSLGVSAEAFFGQGTRLTVV.

This rearrangement joins TRBV3-1 (or the pseudogene TRBV3-2) to TRBJ1-6, with a weak D call TRBD1 (6 bases). The CDR3 is 15 residues long. The V end was cut by 3 bases, the J end by 10 bases, with 16 bases between. Germline-derived CDR1 and CDR2 are LGHDT and YNNKEL (reference sequence). The DNA of the CDR3 is TGTGCCAGCAGCCAGGGGGCCTTTTCCAACTCACCCCTCCACTTT. Amino acid sequence: CASSQGAFSNSPLHF.

A word on this clone: Distinct nucleotide sequences in the sample also encode this CDR3. The CDR3 loop reads CASSLDRGSYNEQFF. CDR3 in DNA: TGTGCCAGCAGCCTAGACAGGGGATCCTACAATGAGCAGTTCTTC. The chain carries TRBV7-2 and TRBJ2-1; TRBD1 agrees at 8 bases. Germline V lookup: CDR1 SGHTA, CDR2 FQGNSA. V was clipped by 5 bases and J by 1 base; unmatched bases: 4. CDR3 size: 15 residues.

A single count supports this clone. The chain employs TRBV18 and TRBJ2-1; 7 bases align to TRBD1. The V and J ends lost 5 bases and 3 bases, in that order; junction bases with no gene match: 7. From germline, CDR1 is KGHSH and CDR2 LQKENI. The CDR3 contains 15 residues. The CDR3: CASSSSGTDYNEQFF. For the CDR3, the DNA is TGTGCCAGCTCAAGCTCCGGGACAGACTACAATGAGCAGTTCTTC.

The chain links TRBV5-1 to TRBJ2-3; 7 bases are a match to TRBD2. The germline gives CDR1 SGHRS, CDR2 YFSETQ. J lost 5 bases, V lost 4 bases, and 7 bases had no gene match. This CDR3 is built from 14 residues. Here the CDR3 reads CASSTGTIGDTQYF. The CDR3 DNA is TGCGCCAGCAGCACCGGGACTATAGGAGATACGCAGTATTTT.

The V gene is TRBV7-3, the J gene TRBJ2-1, with TRBD2 matching over 8 bases. V gave up 5 bases and J gave up 9 bases; unmatched junction bases: 6. Germline V lookup: CDR1 SGHTA, CDR2 FQGTGA. The CDR3 sequence is 13 residues long. The CDR3 DNA follows: TGTGCCAGCAGCCGGACTAGCCGCGGTGAGCAGTTCTTC. It encodes CASSRTSRGEQFF.

The rearrangement joins TRBV27 to TRBJ2-3, with 10 bases that match TRBD2. The CDR3 spans 16 residues. The germline V gene has CDR1 MNHEY and CDR2 SMNVEV (reference sequence). Trimming removed 3 bases from V and 1 base from J; junction bases left unmatched: 4. CDR3 protein: CASSFLTSGGTDTQYF. DNA for the CDR3: TGTGCCAGCAGTTTCTTAACTAGCGGGGGCACAGATACGCAGTATTTT.

The chain is built from TRBV20-1 and TRBJ1-2, with D uncertain. V lost 3 bases to trimming and J lost 2 bases, with 13 bases between them. Germline CDR1 reads DFQATT; CDR2 reads SNEGSKA (reference sequence). The CDR3 consists of 14 residues. CDR3 loop: CSASPSVLNYGYTF. As DNA, the CDR3 is TGCAGTGCTAGTCCCAGCGTTTTGAACTATGGCTACACCTTC.

The V and J genes are TRBV2 and TRBJ2-3; 9 nucleotides line up with TRBD2. Germline V gene lookup returns CDR1 SNHLY and CDR2 FYNNEI. The V gene end was trimmed by 6 bases and the J gene end by 1 base; junction bases not matched to a gene: 2. This CDR3 has 14 amino acids. Written as DNA, the CDR3 is TGTGCCAGCAGGATAGCGGGGGGCACAGATACGCAGTATTTT. As protein: CASRIAGGTDTQYF.

The chain links TRBV27 to TRBJ2-2; D not certain. V lost 6 bases, J lost 3 bases, and 17 bases lay in between. Per germline, CDR1 MNHEY and CDR2 SMNVEV (reference sequence). CDR3 length: 16 amino acids. This CDR3 reads CASRPFDTPHTGELFF. The CDR3 region has the DNA TGTGCCAGCAGACCCTTCGACACCCCGCACACCGGGGAGCTGTTTTTT.

V and J are TRBV6-1 and TRBJ1-5, with a weak D call TRBD1 (5 bases). V was trimmed by 2 bases and J by 4 bases, leaving 6 bases between them. This CDR3 comprises 13 residues. Germline lookup yields CDR1 MNHNS and CDR2 SASEGT. CDR3 in DNA: TGTGCCAGCAGTGAAAGGGGTAATCAGCCCCAGCATTTT. It is translated as CASSERGNQPQHF.

V usage is TRBV7-3 and J usage is TRBJ2-7, with D possibly matching TRBD1 (5 bases). Per germline, CDR1 SGHTA and CDR2 FQGTGA. The length of the CDR3 is 13 residues. V lost 5 bases to trimming and J lost 7 bases, with 15 bases between them. This CDR3 reads CASSPDTMGEQYF. The CDR3 region has the DNA TGTGCCAGCAGCCCGGACACCATGGGGGAGCAGTACTTC.

The genes are TRBV6-6 and TRBJ2-7; 8 bases fit TRBD2. This CDR3 is 17 amino acids long. CDR1 MNHNY and CDR2 SVGAGI come from the germline V gene (reference sequence). Losses at the gene ends were 5 bases for V and 1 base for J; bases not matched to a gene: 13. The CDR3 bases are TGTGCCAGCAGTCAGCCCCCAGTTGGGACTAGATCCTACGAGCAGTACTTC. It codes for CASSQPPVGTRSYEQYF.

This chain links TRBV18 with TRBJ2-5; 7 nucleotides match TRBD1. Germline trimming cut 3 bases from V and 5 bases from J; bases unmatched to any gene: 15. Germline loops: CDR1 KGHSH, CDR2 LQKENI. The CDR3 spans 17 residues. CDR3 nucleotides: TGTGCCAGCTCACCCTGGACAGGAAACTCAGCCGGGGAGACCCAGTACTTC. Its translation: CASSPWTGNSAGETQYF.

This rearrangement joins TRBV3-1 (or the pseudogene TRBV3-2) to TRBJ2-3, with TRBD2 as a possible D gene (5 bases). The CDR3 loop spans 17 amino acids. Trimming left V 4 bases short and J 3 bases short, with 20 bases between. Germline CDR1 is LGHDT and CDR2 is YNNKEL (reference sequence). In DNA, the CDR3 is TGTGCCAGCAGCCCGAAAGGACTCAGCTTTGGGACAGATACGCAGTATTTT. Protein product: CASSPKGLSFGTDTQYF.

The chain combines TRBV19 with TRBJ1-5; a weak D match, TRBD1 (5 bases). The CDR3 covers 13 residues. Trimming removed 4 bases from V and 2 bases from J, with 6 bases in between. Per the germline V gene, CDR1 is LNHDA and CDR2 is SQIVND (reference sequence). CDR3 nucleotides: TGTGCCAGTAGTACGGGGGGCAATCAGCCCCAGCATTTT. It codes for CASSTGGNQPQHF.

This chain joins TRBV12-5 and TRBJ2-1; unclear D gene. Germline loops: CDR1 LGHNT, CDR2 FRNRAP. The ends were cut back, 11 bases at V and 4 bases at J, with 12 bases in the middle. This CDR3 has 12 residues. In DNA form, the CDR3 reads TGTGCTTCGGCCGGAGAGTACAATGAGCAGTTCTTC. Translation gives CASAGEYNEQFF.

This chain connects TRBV15 to TRBJ1-2; 7 bases line up with TRBD1. CDR3 length: 13 amino acids. Germline-derived CDR1 and CDR2 are LNHNV and YYDKDF (reference sequence). V lost 0 bases to trimming and J lost 8 bases; unmatched junction nucleotides: 3. The CDR3: CATSRDLQGGYTF. The CDR3 DNA reads as TGTGCCACCAGCAGAGATCTACAGGGGGGCTACACCTTC.

The rearrangement links TRBV2 to TRBJ1-1; TRBD1 matches 7 bases. CDR3 length: 13 amino acids. V shed 8 bases, J shed 1 base, and the junction held 4 bases outside the gene matches. CDR1 is SNHLY, CDR2 FYNNEI, per germline. CDR3 in amino acids: CASQQGRNTEAFF. DNA of the CDR3: TGTGCCAGCCAACAGGGGAGGAACACTGAAGCTTTCTTT.

The chain recombines TRBV30 with TRBJ1-6; 10 bases fit TRBD1. Germline V gene data show CDR1 as GTSNPN and CDR2 as SVGIG (reference sequence). This CDR3 has 15 residues. Unmatched junction bases numbered 9, after V lost 3 bases and J lost 10 bases. In DNA form, the CDR3 reads TGTGCCTGGAGACCCCTAGGGGACAGGGGATCACCCCTCCACTTT. Protein product: CAWRPLGDRGSPLHF.

This sequence joins TRBV6-5 and TRBJ2-5; weak D call: TRBD1 (6 bases). The germline gives CDR1 MNHEY, CDR2 SVGAGI. The germline V and J ends were trimmed by 11 bases and 5 bases, with 24 bases remaining between them. This CDR3 has 15 amino acids. The CDR3 protein is CAALELRGNGETQYF. The CDR3, as DNA: TGTGCCGCGCTGGAACTCAGGGGTAATGGGGAGACCCAGTACTTC.

This clone was seen a few times. This chain uses TRBV7-2 with TRBJ2-7, with 9 bases that match TRBD2. Trimming removed 3 bases from V and 5 bases from J; junction bases left unmatched: 8. Germline assignment: CDR1 SGHTA and CDR2 FQGNSA. The CDR3 covers 15 residues. The CDR3 coding sequence is TGTGCCAGCAGCTTGAACGGACTAGCGAATCACGAGCAGTACTTC. Its protein is CASSLNGLANHEQYF.

The V and J genes are TRBV5-1 and TRBJ2-7; 12 bases match TRBD2. CDR3 length equals 16 residues. The V gene end was trimmed by 3 bases and the J gene end by 2 bases; junction bases not matched to a gene: 6. Germline CDR1 SGHRS, CDR2 YFSETQ. For the CDR3, the DNA is TGCGCCAGCAGCTCGAGCCTAGCGGGGGGGCCCTACGAGCAGTACTTC. This translates into CASSSSLAGGPYEQYF.

The chain couples TRBV7-2 to TRBJ2-2; weak D call: TRBD2 (5 bases). Between the trimmed V and J ends, which lost 6 bases and 0 bases, there was a span of 11 bases. This CDR3 has 15 amino acids. Germline lookup yields CDR1 SGHTA and CDR2 FQGNSA. CDR3 bases: TGTGCCAGCAGAGGAGGTTTTGCGAACACCGGGGAGCTGTTTTTT. It codes for CASRGGFANTGELFF.

The chain recombines TRBV3-1 (or the pseudogene TRBV3-2) with TRBJ2-1; D gene uncertain. The CDR3 spans 13 residues. The V gene lost 4 bases and the J gene lost 5 bases, with 9 bases spanning the gap. Germline assignment: CDR1 LGHDT and CDR2 YNNKEL (reference sequence). CDR3 residues: CASSPYGDNEQFF. The CDR3 DNA follows: TGTGCCAGCAGCCCCTATGGTGACAATGAGCAGTTCTTC.

The V and J genes are TRBV6-5 and TRBJ2-1; D possibly corresponds to TRBD1 (6 bases). Deletions cut 5 bases from V and 8 bases from J, with 16 bases between. This CDR3 is built from 14 residues. Germline V CDR1 and CDR2: MNHEY, SVGAGI. Here the CDR3 DNA reads TGTGCCAGCAGTACTAAGGGACAACTCCATGAGCAGTTCTTC. Translation gives CASSTKGQLHEQFF.

This clone was observed a single time. CDR3 DNA sequence: TGTGCCAGCAGCTTGGTAGGGGGCGTGAACACCATATATTTT. This translates into CASSLVGGVNTIYF. V usage is TRBV5-5 and J usage is TRBJ1-3; 7 bases match TRBD1. V lost 0 bases and J lost 7; bases outside the gene matches: 4. This CDR3 spans 14 amino acids. The V gene's germline CDR1 is SGHKS and CDR2 YYEKEE (reference sequence).

This clone was seen a few times. This chain links TRBV5-1 with TRBJ1-2; D possibly corresponds to TRBD1 (5 bases). This CDR3 is 15 amino acids long. With 4 bases removed from V and 8 bases from J, the gap between germline ends came to 21 bases. CDR1 and CDR2 (germline): SGHRS, YFSETQ. The CDR3 DNA follows: TGCGCCAGCAGCCACAATACCCAGGGATCTTGGGGCTACACCTTC. As protein: CASSHNTQGSWGYTF. The full variable domain, completed using reference TRBV5-1 and TRBJ1-2, is KAGVTQTPRYLIKTRGQQVTLSCSPISGHRSVSWYQQTPGQGLQFLFEYFSETQRNKGNFPGRFSGRQFSNSRSEMNVSTLELGDSALYLCASSHNTQGSWGYTFGSGTRLTVV.